This TCR beta chain was sequenced for a study of identical twins. Study findings and constraints: The presence of invariant MAIT and iNKT cells could partly confound analyses of zero-insertion sequences.

This clonotype was detected ten times or more. As yet, its antigen is unknown. The CDR3 runs 12 residues. With 5 bases removed from V and 3 bases from J, the gap between germline ends came to 10 bases. Per germline, CDR1 SQVTM and CDR2 ANQGSEA. Template switching (which added a universal primer site) was used, and cDNA carried unique molecular identifiers. Using its own MiXCR run on the 5' RACE reads, TCRdb lists one record per CDR3 protein. The sample has 500,000 to 550,000 distinct CDR3 sequences; about 20% are singletons. These records were also assigned to another study, of T cells expressing NK-cell markers. Per that study: It was from sorted CD3+CD56+NKG2C+, CD3+CD56+NKG2C- and CD3+CD56-NKG2C+ T cells that TCR beta repertoires came.

The sequenced material came from CD4+ T cells sorted from blood. V usage is TRBV29-1 and J usage is TRBJ1-2; D not resolved. This clonotype was sampled from a woman in her late teens or twenties in good health. The CDR3 sequence: CSVPAIYYGYTF. In nucleotides, the CDR3 is TGCAGCGTTCCGGCTATTTACTATGGCTACACCTTC.